This T cell receptor (beta chain) was identified during a study of control samples from healthy donors and cancer patients. Germline CDR1 is MNHNS and CDR2 is SASEGT. The V and J ends lost 2 bases and 7 bases respectively, with 9 bases between them. CDR3 size: 12 residues. Libraries were prepared by immunoSEQ multiplex PCR; TCRdb keeps only in-frame clonotypes and omits some of them. In the table there are some 150,000 clones, 90% to 95% of which are singletons. The sample was blood. This receptor was identified in an older woman in good health. The genes are TRBV6-1 and TRBJ2-7, with TRBD2 as a possible D gene (7 bases). The CDR3 coding sequence is TGTGCCAGCAGTGAAAGGGGGGGTGAGCAGTACTTC. It yields the protein CASSERGGEQYF.